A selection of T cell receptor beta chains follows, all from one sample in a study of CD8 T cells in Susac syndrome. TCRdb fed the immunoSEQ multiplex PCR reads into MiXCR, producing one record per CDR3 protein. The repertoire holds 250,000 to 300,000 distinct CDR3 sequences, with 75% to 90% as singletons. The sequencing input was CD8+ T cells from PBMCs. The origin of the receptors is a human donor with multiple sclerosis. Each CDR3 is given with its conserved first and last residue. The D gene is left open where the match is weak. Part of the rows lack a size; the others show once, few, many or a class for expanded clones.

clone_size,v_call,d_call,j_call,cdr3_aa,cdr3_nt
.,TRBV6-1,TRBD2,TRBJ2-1,CASSRFTSGGALNNEQFF,TGTGCCAGCAGTCGCTTCACTAGCGGGGGGGCCTTGAACAATGAGCAGTTCTTC
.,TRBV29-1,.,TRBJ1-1,CSAAGGGGYTEAFF,TGCAGCGCTGCTGGAGGGGGAGGGTACACTGAAGCTTTCTTT
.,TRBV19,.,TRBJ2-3,CASSRGGMADTQYF,TGTGCCAGTAGTAGAGGGGGAATGGCAGATACGCAGTATTTT
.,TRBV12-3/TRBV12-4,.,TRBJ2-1,CASIPGPEGNEQFF,TGTGCCAGCATTCCGGGCCCCGAGGGCAATGAGCAGTTCTTC
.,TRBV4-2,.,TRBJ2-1,CASSQSTSSAYNEQFF,TGTGCCAGCAGCCAATCGACTAGTTCGGCCTACAATGAGCAGTTCTTC
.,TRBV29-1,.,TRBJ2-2,CSVAEHTGELFF,TGCAGCGTTGCGGAGCACACCGGGGAGCTGTTTTTT
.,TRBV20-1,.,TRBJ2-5,CSAGAQRLETQYF,TGCAGTGCGGGAGCACAGAGGTTGGAGACCCAGTACTTC
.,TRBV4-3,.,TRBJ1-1,CASSHRGYTEAFF,TGCGCCAGCAGCCACAGGGGATACACTGAAGCTTTCTTT
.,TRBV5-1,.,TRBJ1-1,CASSLGERGNTEAFF,TGCGCCAGCAGCTTGGGGGAACGGGGAAACACTGAAGCTTTCTTT
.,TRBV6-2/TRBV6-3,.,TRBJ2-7,CASSATETAEQYF,TGTGCCAGCAGCGCCACAGAAACGGCCGAGCAGTACTTC
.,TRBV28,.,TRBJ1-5,CASRRLGQPQHF,TGTGCCAGCAGGCGACTGGGGCAGCCCCAGCATTTT
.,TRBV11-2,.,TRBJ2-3,CASSYGPSTDTQYF,TGTGCCAGCAGCTACGGTCCTAGCACAGATACGCAGTATTTT
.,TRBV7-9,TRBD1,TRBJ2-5,CASRTRQGETQYF,TGTGCCAGCCGAACCCGACAGGGAGAGACCCAGTACTTC
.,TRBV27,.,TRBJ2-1,CASCSDWSSYNEQLF,TGTGCCAGCTGCAGCGACTGGAGCTCCTACAATGAGCAGCTCTTC
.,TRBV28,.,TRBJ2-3,CASSLTGKETTDTQYF,TGTGCCAGCAGTTTAACAGGGAAAGAGACGACAGATACGCAGTATTTT
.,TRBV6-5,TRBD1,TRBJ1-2,CASSLTGNYGYTF,TGTGCCAGCAGTCTGACAGGGAACTATGGCTACACCTTC
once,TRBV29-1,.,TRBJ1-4,CSGLWGEKLFF,TGCAGCGGCCTCTGGGGGGAAAAACTGTTTTTT
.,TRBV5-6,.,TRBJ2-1,CASSSLLRPLKNEQFF,TGTGCCAGCAGCTCACTACTACGACCCTTAAAAAATGAGCAGTTCTTC
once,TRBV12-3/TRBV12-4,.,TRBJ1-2,CASSLRDRPLEGYTF,TGTGCCAGCAGTCTCCGGGACCGACCCCTGGAAGGCTACACCTTC
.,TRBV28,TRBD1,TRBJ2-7,CASRRTGAHYEQYF,TGTGCCAGCAGACGGACAGGGGCGCACTACGAGCAGTACTTC